This T cell receptor (beta chain) came from a study of OX40 agonist ivuxolimab in advanced cancers. The assay was immunoSEQ multiplex PCR, and TCRdb's table has in-frame clones only and misses some. The sample shows about 78,000 clones, around 80% of them seen only once. General study points: Nonresponders included some who also had low normalized T-cell clonal expansion.

CDR3 size: 16 residues. Trimming removed 4 bases at V and 2 bases at J, with 15 bases between. Germline CDR1 reads LNHDA; CDR2 reads SQIVND (reference sequence). A word on this clone: What it binds is unknown.

V usage is TRBV19 and J usage is TRBJ1-5; D is unresolved. Sequencing used CD4+ or CD8+ T cells sorted from blood, obtained in a trial of the OX40 agonist ivuxolimab. This TCR was recovered from an adult with an advanced solid tumor such as melanoma, head and neck, liver or kidney cancer. The CDR3 nucleotides read TGTGCCAGTAGTACATTCCCCTATTTGGGCAATCAGCCCCAGCATTTT. Amino acid sequence: CASSTFPYLGNQPQHF.